This entry lists 22 T cell receptor beta chains sequenced from one sample in a study of beta chain features in type 1 diabetes. The study's findings and limits: When Type 1 diabetes patients were examined, their TCRB CDR3s proved moderately but significantly shorter in all four CD4+ subsets.

Their specific antigens are unknown. Expressed TCRB transcripts got sequenced, as all isolated RNA was reverse transcribed. Produced via immunoSEQ multiplex PCR; TCRdb's table is partial and in-frame only. The table has hundreds of thousands of clones, 13% seen once. Material: naive CD4+ T cells from blood. These receptors all come from a man younger than 35 with type 1 diabetes.

This clone was picked up a small number of times. The chain combines TRBV4-1 with TRBJ2-1; the D is unclear. V was pared by 1 base and J by 7 bases, with 5 bases between. The V gene's germline CDR1 is MGHRA and CDR2 YSYEKL. The CDR3 length is 12 residues. CDR3 amino acids: CASSQVLNEQFF. The CDR3 nucleotides are TGCGCCAGCAGCCAAGTTTTGAATGAGCAGTTCTTC.

This rearrangement joins TRBV4-1 to TRBJ1-5; D call uncertain. The CDR3 runs 15 residues. The V gene's germline CDR1 is MGHRA and CDR2 YSYEKL. V shed 2 bases and J shed 0 bases, with 8 bases lying between them. The CDR3 protein is CASSQPVDSNQPQHF. DNA of the CDR3: TGCGCCAGCAGCCAACCAGTCGATAGCAATCAGCCCCAGCATTTT.

This clone occurred a few times. This chain links TRBV5-1 with TRBJ1-2; D is uncertain. This CDR3 has 15 amino acids. In germline, CDR1 is SGHRS, CDR2 YFSETQ. V gave up 0 bases and J gave up 2 bases, with 11 bases separating them. In nucleotides, the CDR3 is TGCGCCAGCAGCTTGGATCCCCTAGGGAACTATGGCTACACCTTC. The encoded protein is CASSLDPLGNYGYTF.

The chain has TRBV2 and TRBJ1-2; possible D gene TRBD1, 6 bases. This CDR3 is 15 amino acids long. Germline assignment: CDR1 SNHLY and CDR2 FYNNEI. Trimming cost V 6 bases and J 6 bases, with 20 bases left between them. CDR3: CASRLQAGTFHGYTF. In DNA, the CDR3 is TGTGCCAGCAGACTACAAGCAGGGACATTTCATGGCTACACCTTC.

The V call is TRBV19, the J call TRBJ2-3, with a possible D match to TRBD1 (5 bases). Germline lookup yields CDR1 LNHDA and CDR2 SQIVND (reference sequence). V was trimmed by 3 bases and J by 4 bases, leaving 8 bases between them. The CDR3 extends over 13 amino acids. CDR3: CASSIPRADTQYF. DNA of the CDR3: TGTGCCAGTAGTATCCCCAGGGCAGATACGCAGTATTTT.

The rearrangement joins TRBV28 to TRBJ2-7; D possibly corresponds to TRBD1 (6 bases). From germline, CDR1 is MDHEN and CDR2 SYDVKM. CDR3 length: 16 amino acids. Trimming removed 1 base at V and 6 bases at J, with 19 bases between. CDR3 region: CASSLSGPGALSEQYF. As DNA, the CDR3 is TGTGCCAGCAGTTTATCGGGGCCAGGGGCTCTGAGCGAGCAGTACTTC.

The chain employs TRBV7-2 and TRBJ1-2; D remains ambiguous. CDR1 and CDR2 (germline): SGHTA, FQGNSA. This CDR3 has 13 residues. Trimming took off 1 base at V and 1 base at J, with 4 bases between the two ends. The CDR3 region is CASSLGNNYGYTF. DNA for the CDR3: TGTGCCAGCAGCTTAGGCAATAACTATGGCTACACCTTC.

This clone was observed a handful of times. The chain has TRBV4-1 and TRBJ2-5; D is uncertain. Germline CDR1 reads MGHRA; CDR2 reads YSYEKL. The CDR3 covers 15 residues. The germline V and J ends were trimmed by 5 bases and 5 bases, with 18 bases remaining between them. CDR3 region: CASSAEPKTPETQYF. DNA for the CDR3: TGCGCCAGCAGCGCCGAGCCCAAGACCCCGGAGACCCAGTACTTC.

This clone was observed a few times. DNA of the CDR3: TGTGCCATCAGTTCCTCTTCGGGGGGCTTAGGAGATACGCAGTATTTT. It is translated as CAISSSSGGLGDTQYF. This chain links TRBV10-3 with TRBJ2-3; possibly TRBD2 for D (7 bases). Per the germline V gene, CDR1 is ENHRY and CDR2 is SYGVKD. Deletions cut 5 bases from V and 5 bases from J, with 20 bases between. The CDR3 consists of 16 residues.

The chain employs TRBV7-6 and TRBJ2-2, with no clear D. CDR3 length: 15 amino acids. The ends were cut back, 5 bases at V and 3 bases at J, with 13 bases in the middle. Germline V gene lookup returns CDR1 SGHVS and CDR2 FNYEAQ. CDR3 coding DNA: TGTGCCAGCAGCCCCGGACGGTTCTACACCGGGGAGCTGTTTTTT. Encoded protein: CASSPGRFYTGELFF.

This clone was seen a few times. The CDR3 reads CASSYSRIQETQYF. CDR3 nucleotide sequence: TGTGCCAGCAGTTACTCGAGAATACAAGAGACCCAGTACTTC. The J gene is TRBJ2-5, the V gene TRBV6-5; D is undetermined. V dropped 0 bases and J dropped 2 bases, with 7 bases sitting between them. The CDR3 is 14 amino acids. The germline V gene encodes CDR1 MNHEY and CDR2 SVGAGI.

J is TRBJ2-1 and V is TRBV5-1; 11 bases line up with TRBD1. CDR1 SGHRS and CDR2 YFSETQ come from the germline V gene. The CDR3 is 15 residues long. The V segment lost 2 bases and the J segment 4 bases; nucleotides outside the gene matches: 2. CDR3 DNA: TGCGCCAGCAGCTTTGGGACAGGGGGGTACAATGAGCAGTTCTTC. This translates into CASSFGTGGYNEQFF.

This clone has more than one count but fewer than ten. V gene TRBV25-1 combines with J gene TRBJ2-2; D not certain. Per germline, CDR1 MGHDK and CDR2 SYGVNS. V lost 3 bases and J 0 bases, leaving 11 bases between the germline ends. The CDR3 is 16 amino acids. The CDR3 protein is CASSDADIPNTGELFF. In nucleotides, the CDR3 is TGTGCCAGCAGTGACGCCGACATACCGAACACCGGGGAGCTGTTTTTT.

This clone occurred a few times. The chain recombines TRBV11-3 with TRBJ2-3; D assignment may be TRBD1 or TRBD2 (5 bases each). The germline V and J ends were trimmed by 4 bases and 4 bases, with 15 bases remaining between them. The CDR3 is made up of 15 amino acids. Germline values: CDR1 SGHNT, CDR2 YENEEA. The CDR3: CASSSGRLGPDTQYF. The DNA of the CDR3 is TGTGCCAGCAGCTCGGGACGCCTTGGCCCAGATACGCAGTATTTT.

The rearrangement uses TRBV5-4 and TRBJ2-1; weak D call: TRBD1 (7 bases). Germline V gene sequence: CDR1 SGHNT, CDR2 YYREEE (reference sequence). The V and J ends lost 0 bases and 3 bases respectively, with 10 bases between them. CDR3 length equals 15 residues. The CDR3 spells CASSLDRGLYNEQFF. The CDR3 DNA reads as TGTGCCAGCAGCTTGGACAGGGGACTCTACAATGAGCAGTTCTTC.

This clone has a handful of counts. This sequence joins TRBV14 and TRBJ2-7; 8 nucleotides match TRBD1. The ends lost 6 bases at V and 0 bases at J; junction bases unmatched: 13. Per germline, CDR1 SGHDN and CDR2 FVKESK. The CDR3 runs to 17 residues. This CDR3 is CASRANPGTGDSYEQYF. The CDR3, as DNA: TGTGCCAGCAGAGCTAATCCCGGGACAGGAGACTCCTACGAGCAGTACTTC.

The genes are TRBV7-9 and TRBJ2-7; 7 bases are shared with TRBD1. J lost 0 bases, V lost 4 bases, and 9 bases had no gene match. The CDR3 length is 16 residues. Germline CDR1 SEHNR, CDR2 FQNEAQ (reference sequence). This chain's CDR3 is CASSSYRGQTSYEQYF. The DNA of the CDR3 is TGTGCCAGCAGCTCATACAGGGGCCAAACCTCCTACGAGCAGTACTTC.

This clone was counted a single time. The same CDR3 can be traced to other DNA sequences in this sample. V gene TRBV5-1 combines with J gene TRBJ1-1; tentatively, D is TRBD1 (5 bases). The CDR3 covers 14 residues. V was cut by 0 bases and J by 4 bases, with 10 bases left in between. The germline gives CDR1 SGHRS, CDR2 YFSETQ. For the CDR3, the DNA is TGCGCCAGCAGCTTGGCGGGGGAAAGCACTGAAGCTTTCTTT. Residues: CASSLAGESTEAFF.

This clone was detected only a few times. The V gene is TRBV25-1, the J gene TRBJ2-2, with 7 bases lining up with TRBD1. V lost 5 bases and J lost 9; bases outside the gene matches: 6. The CDR3 runs 13 residues. The germline gives CDR1 MGHDK, CDR2 SYGVNS. The CDR3 is CASSTGVARELFF. The DNA of the CDR3 is TGTGCCAGCAGTACAGGGGTCGCCAGGGAGCTGTTTTTT.

The chain is built from TRBV5-4 and TRBJ1-6; unclear D gene. The length of the CDR3 is 14 residues. The germline V and J ends were trimmed by 4 bases and 10 bases, with 15 bases remaining between them. The germline V gene encodes CDR1 SGHNT and CDR2 YYREEE (reference sequence). The CDR3 sequence is CASSAAIDSSPLHF. CDR3 nucleotides: TGTGCCAGCAGCGCGGCCATCGACTCGTCACCCCTCCACTTT.

Only one count was recorded for this clone. The chain employs TRBV28 and TRBJ1-2; 10 bases line up with TRBD1. Germline CDR1 MDHEN, CDR2 SYDVKM. After removal of 2 bases from V and 7 bases from J, the junction contained 7 bases not matched to a gene. CDR3 length: 15 residues. The CDR3 loop is CASSLGDRGSGGYTF. CDR3 in DNA: TGTGCCAGCAGTTTAGGGGACAGGGGATCGGGTGGCTACACCTTC.

This clone was detected only a few times. This chain uses TRBV4-1 with TRBJ1-4; D is unresolved. Trimming cost V 3 bases and J 8 bases, with 16 bases left between them. Germline V gives CDR1 MGHRA, CDR2 YSYEKL. This CDR3 has 15 residues. CDR3 DNA: TGCGCCAGCAGCCAGGCACCGTCGCCCGGGGAAAAACTGTTTTTT. It specifies CASSQAPSPGEKLFF.